This T cell receptor (beta chain) was captured in a study of blood T cells in healthy people across ages. General study findings and limits: A strong correlation was found between TCR beta diversity and the percentage of naive T cells. No conclusive comparison of naive versus antigen-experienced cells was possible with unsorted PBMCs.

The second PCR ran roughly 6 to 11 cycles with a sample-barcoded 5' primer and J-beta primers. MiXCR was run by TCRdb on the 5' RACE reads, yielding one entry per CDR3 protein. The repertoire holds around 940,000 distinct CDR3 sequences, with roughly 51% as singletons. Trimming removed 3 bases from V and 7 bases from J; junction bases left unmatched: 13. The germline gives CDR1 DFQATT, CDR2 SNEGSKA (reference sequence). The CDR3 is made up of 16 amino acids. With regard to this clonotype: Its antigen remains unidentified.

Caucasian, healthy and from Russia, the donors were aged between about 6 and 90. The sequencing input was blood. The V call is TRBV20-1, the J call TRBJ2-1; TRBD2 matches at 9 bases. This receptor was obtained from a woman in her sixties in good health. Here the CDR3 DNA reads TGCAGTGCTAGGGACGGCGGGAGGGCGATTCGGAATGAGCAGTTCTTC. It codes for CSARDGGRAIRNEQFF.